Listed below are T cell receptor beta chains from one sample, sequenced in a study of Graves' ophthalmopathy and Graves' hyperthyroidism. TCRdb reanalysed the multiplex PCR reads using MiXCR and keeps one entry per CDR3 protein. Of about 1.1 million distinct CDR3 sequences listed, less than 45% are singletons. Sequencing used peripheral blood or thyroid tissue (not recorded which). These receptors were taken from an adult man with Graves' hyperthyroidism. The CDR3 runs from the conserved cysteine through the conserved F or W. The D gene is left open where the match is weak. Only some rows state a clone size, as once, few, many or a class for expanded clones.

TRBV7-9,TRBD1,.,TRBJ1-2,CASSGTGEGYTF,TGTGCCAGCAGCGGGACAGGGGAAGGCTACACCTTC
TRBV10-3,.,.,TRBJ1-1,CAISEIETEAFF,TGTGCCATCAGTGAGATCGAGACTGAAGCTTTCTTT
TRBV2,.,many,TRBJ2-6,CASSRTGQLSSGANVLTF,TGTGCCAGCAGTAGAACAGGCCAGCTCAGCTCTGGGGCCAACGTCCTGACTTTC
TRBV12-3/TRBV12-4,TRBD1,.,TRBJ2-7,CASSLMTGAYEQYF,TGTGCCAGCAGTTTGATGACAGGGGCCTACGAGCAGTACTTC
TRBV20-1,.,.,TRBJ1-2,CSARREPGQESYKTYGYTF,TGCAGTGCTCGACGCGAACCGGGGCAGGAGTCATACAAAACTTATGGCTACACCTTC
TRBV20-1,.,few,TRBJ2-7,CSARGVLEQYF,TGCAGTGCTAGAGGGGTTCTCGAGCAGTACTTC
TRBV20-1,.,few,TRBJ2-5,CSASALETQYF,TGCAGTGCTAGCGCCCTCGAGACCCAGTACTTC
TRBV6-2/TRBV6-3,.,.,TRBJ2-2,CASSSIAERNTGELFF,TGTGCCAGCAGTTCAATAGCGGAGAGGAACACCGGGGAGCTGTTTTTT
TRBV4-3,.,.,TRBJ1-6,CASSQDRAGSSYNSPLHF,TGCGCCAGCAGCCAAGATCGGGCCGGGAGCTCCTATAATTCACCCCTCCACTTT
TRBV6-5,TRBD1,many,TRBJ2-5,CASGQGYRETQYF,TGTGCCAGCGGACAGGGTTATCGCGAGACCCAGTACTTC
TRBV11-2,.,.,TRBJ2-7,CASSLGGEYEQYF,TGTGCCAGCAGCTTAGGGGGGGAATACGAGCAGTACTTC
TRBV6-1,TRBD1,.,TRBJ1-5,CASSERQGKNQPQHF,TGTGCCAGCAGTGAAAGACAGGGAAAAAATCAGCCCCAGCATTTT
TRBV7-2,.,many,TRBJ2-7,CASSSQRGSAYEQYF,TGTGCCAGCAGCTCGCAGAGGGGATCAGCCTACGAGCAGTACTTC
TRBV10-3,.,few,TRBJ1-1,CAIRDTVLGRKGGAFF,TGTGCCATCAGAGACACTGTCTTAGGTCGGAAAGGGGGAGCTTTCTTT
TRBV11-2,.,.,TRBJ2-7,CASRSWGTPLDHEQYF,TGTGCCAGCAGAAGTTGGGGGACCCCCCTTGACCACGAGCAGTACTTC
TRBV9,.,many,TRBJ1-2,CASSGSGRKGSYTF,TGTGCCAGCAGCGGGTCCGGAAGGAAGGGAAGCTACACCTTC
TRBV12-3/TRBV12-4,.,.,TRBJ1-2,CAISTSRAPYGYTF,TGTGCCATTTCCACCTCCAGGGCCCCCTATGGCTACACCTTC
TRBV11-2,.,many,TRBJ1-2,CASSLVARSNYGYTF,TGTGCCAGCAGCTTAGTCGCCAGATCTAACTATGGCTACACCTTC
TRBV12-3/TRBV12-4,.,many,TRBJ1-5,CASSSEVPPQHF,TGTGCCAGCAGTTCAGAGGTCCCGCCCCAGCATTTT
TRBV28,.,few,TRBJ1-1,CASSFSRATEAFF,TGTGCCAGCAGTTTTTCTCGGGCCACTGAAGCTTTCTTT
TRBV19,TRBD1,.,TRBJ1-1,CASILPGTGVGAFF,TGTGCCAGTATTCTCCCCGGGACAGGGGTTGGGGCTTTCTTT
TRBV29-1,TRBD1,few,TRBJ1-5,CSVGGQGF,TGCAGCGTTGGCGGACAGGGTTTT
TRBV20-1,.,.,TRBJ2-7,CSASYLRDPPPYEQYF,TGCAGTGCTAGCTACCTCCGGGACCCGCCCCCCTACGAGCAGTACTTC
TRBV10-3,.,.,TRBJ2-7,CAINPGTYEQYF,TGTGCCATCAATCCAGGCACCTACGAGCAGTACTTC
TRBV20-1,.,many,TRBJ2-7,CSANTHLGFAYEQYF,TGCAGTGCCAACACTCATCTGGGCTTCGCCTACGAGCAGTACTTC
TRBV20-1,TRBD1,.,TRBJ1-5,CSASSRGRSNQPQHF,TGCAGTGCTAGCTCCAGGGGGCGAAGCAATCAGCCCCAGCATTTT
TRBV7-9,.,many,TRBJ1-5,CASSLSGGHNQPQHF,TGTGCCAGCAGCTTATCCGGGGGCCACAATCAGCCCCAGCATTTT
TRBV6-1,TRBD1,.,TRBJ1-1,CASSRDRRIGEAFF,TGTGCCAGCAGTAGGGACAGGCGCATTGGTGAAGCTTTCTTT
TRBV25-1,.,.,TRBJ1-6,CASSDRDYSPLHF,TGTGCCAGCAGTGACAGGGACTATTCACCCCTCCACTTT
TRBV29-1,.,many,TRBJ2-7,CSVEDREAYEQYF,TGCAGCGTTGAAGATCGAGAGGCCTACGAGCAGTACTTC
TRBV20-1,.,many,TRBJ2-5,CSARVGKETQYF,TGCAGTGCTAGAGTAGGCAAAGAGACCCAGTACTTC
TRBV7-8,.,few,TRBJ2-7,CASSCYYEQYF,TGTGCCAGCAGCTGTTACTACGAGCAGTACTTC
TRBV14,.,many,TRBJ1-4,CASSPRFGATNEKLFF,TGTGCCAGCAGCCCGAGGTTCGGTGCAACTAATGAAAAACTGTTTTTT
TRBV9,TRBD2,once,TRBJ2-5,CASGVASSGSLVQETQYF,TGTGCCAGCGGCGTAGCGAGTAGCGGGAGTTTAGTCCAAGAGACCCAGTACTTC
TRBV9,.,.,TRBJ2-3,CASSPRGDTQYF,TGTGCCAGCAGCCCGAGGGGGGATACGCAGTATTTT